A single sample gave rise to the 14 T cell receptor beta chains below, sequenced in a study of blood T cell repertoires in COVID-19. Produced via immunoSEQ multiplex PCR; TCRdb's table is partial and in-frame only. This table has approximately 26,000 clones, roughly 89% appearing once. Sequenced sample: peripheral blood. These TCRs come from a man between 65 and 85 years old with active COVID-19.

V and J are TRBV7-9 and TRBJ2-7; D ambiguous. V shed 4 bases and J shed 6 bases, with 10 bases lying between them. Germline V gives CDR1 SEHNR, CDR2 FQNEAQ (reference sequence). The CDR3 is made up of 12 amino acids. CDR3 sequence reads: CASSSNYAEQYF. In DNA, the CDR3 is TGTGCCAGCAGCTCAAACTACGCCGAGCAGTACTTC.

This clone was observed a single time. In DNA, the CDR3 is TGTGCCAGCAGCCAAATCCCCGGGACAACCTACGAGCAGTACTTC. Protein: CASSQIPGTTYEQYF. The chain uses TRBV7-6 and TRBJ2-7; D might be TRBD1 (6 bases). The V gene lost 5 bases and the J gene lost 2 bases, with 16 bases spanning the gap. In germline, CDR1 is SGHVS, CDR2 FNYEAQ. CDR3 length: 15 amino acids.

The chain carries TRBV28 and TRBJ1-2, with 7 bases aligning to TRBD1. The CDR3 is 12 residues long. Germline CDR1 is MDHEN and CDR2 is SYDVKM. V lost 6 bases and J lost 6; bases outside the gene matches: 4. CDR3 in amino acids: CASRGTVNGYTF. In DNA, the CDR3 is TGTGCCAGCAGAGGGACAGTAAATGGCTACACCTTC.

This chain joins TRBV5-1 and TRBJ1-1, with D possibly being TRBD1 (6 bases). V lost 4 bases and J lost 4, with 14 bases in between. The CDR3 covers 14 residues. CDR1 is SGHRS and CDR2 is YFSETQ in the germline V gene. This CDR3 reads CASSDTGSGTEAFF. As DNA, the CDR3 is TGCGCCAGCAGCGACACAGGGTCGGGCACTGAAGCTTTCTTT.

The rearrangement uses TRBV4-1 and TRBJ1-2; 9 bases agree with TRBD1. The germline CDR1 and CDR2 sequences are MGHRA and YSYEKL. This CDR3 has 15 amino acids. Trimming cost V 1 base and J 8 bases; bases outside gene matches: 8. The DNA for the CDR3 is TGCGCCAGCAGCCAAGTCGAGACAGGGGGAGAAGGCTACACCTTC. Translating gives CASSQVETGGEGYTF.

The CDR3 region is CASSLVPGKNTGELFF. The CDR3 nucleotides read TGTGCCAGCAGCTTAGTCCCAGGGAAGAACACCGGGGAGCTGTTTTTT. The chain recombines TRBV11-2 with TRBJ2-2, with D perhaps TRBD1 (5 bases). Germline lookup yields CDR1 SGHAT and CDR2 FQNNGV. Trimming removed 1 base from V and 1 base from J, with 10 bases in between. The CDR3 runs 16 residues.

The chain has TRBV19 and TRBJ2-1; TRBD2 matches at 8 bases. The germline CDR1 and CDR2 sequences are LNHDA and SQIVND (reference sequence). This CDR3 is 15 amino acids long. The trim removed 10 bases at V and 2 bases at J, leaving 10 bases unmatched. The CDR3 nucleotides read TGTGCCACCATTGACGTCGGGGGGGCCTACAATGAGCAGTTCTTC. This encodes CATIDVGGAYNEQFF.

This chain connects TRBV27 to TRBJ2-3; D might be TRBD2 (5 bases). The germline CDR1 and CDR2 sequences are MNHEY and SMNVEV (reference sequence). Trimming pared 0 bases from V and 1 base from J, leaving 14 bases between. The length of the CDR3 is 17 residues. CDR3 in amino acids: CASSLSARRAGTDTQYF. Here the CDR3 DNA reads TGTGCCAGCAGTTTATCGGCCCGACGAGCGGGCACAGATACGCAGTATTTT.

This clone was counted only a few times. This rearrangement joins TRBV29-1 to TRBJ2-7, with no clear D. Germline loops: CDR1 SQVTM, CDR2 ANQGSEA. Trimming cost V 0 bases and J 0 bases, with 6 bases left between them. This CDR3 has 13 residues. CDR3 nucleotides: TGCAGCGTTGAAGAGGAGAGCTCCTACGAGCAGTACTTC. Translating it yields CSVEEESSYEQYF.

This clone was seen only a few times. The rearrangement links TRBV15 to TRBJ1-3; D remains ambiguous. V lost 0 bases and J 4 bases, leaving 16 bases between the germline ends. Germline CDR1 LNHNV, CDR2 YYDKDF (reference sequence). The CDR3 covers 17 residues. Here the CDR3 DNA reads TGTGCCACCAGCAGAGATAGTTTAGCAGCTTCGGGAAACACCATATATTTT. This sequence encodes CATSRDSLAASGNTIYF. The entire variable domain, with the rest obtained from reference TRBV15 and TRBJ1-3, is as follows: DAMVIQNPRYQVTQFGKPVTLSCSQTLNHNVMYWYQQKSSQAPKLLFHYYDKDFNNEADTPDNFQSRRPNTSFCFLDIRSPGLGDTAMYLCATSRDSLAASGNTIYFGEGSWLTVV.

This clone came up once. The chain joins TRBV18 to TRBJ1-1, with 10 bases identical to TRBD1. V dropped 3 bases and J dropped 0; count of bases not matched to a gene: 4. The CDR3 has 16 amino acids. CDR1 and CDR2 from the germline V gene are KGHSH and LQKENI. The CDR3 sequence is CASSPGTGALNTEAFF. CDR3 sequence (DNA): TGTGCCAGCTCACCGGGGACAGGGGCCTTGAACACTGAAGCTTTCTTT.

CDR3 loop: CASSSPIKLDTSNYGYTF. The CDR3 DNA follows: TGTGCCAGCAGCAGTCCAATTAAATTAGACACATCTAACTATGGCTACACCTTC. V usage is TRBV3-1 (or the pseudogene TRBV3-2) and J usage is TRBJ1-2, with D uncertain. CDR3 size: 18 residues. With 5 bases removed from V and 0 bases from J, the gap between germline ends came to 22 bases. Germline V gene lookup returns CDR1 LGHDT and CDR2 YNNKEL (reference sequence).

The chain joins TRBV7-2 to TRBJ1-2; 7 nucleotides match TRBD1. From germline, CDR1 is SGHTA and CDR2 FQGNSA. V lost 3 bases and J lost 7; bases outside the gene matches: 8. The CDR3 extends over 14 amino acids. CDR3 sequence: CASSFIETGLGYTF. The DNA of the CDR3 is TGTGCCAGCAGCTTCATTGAGACAGGGCTTGGCTACACCTTC.

The chain carries TRBV27 and TRBJ2-1; 11 nucleotides match TRBD2. This CDR3 spans 20 amino acids. J lost 0 bases, V lost 6 bases, and 16 bases had no gene match. Germline V gives CDR1 MNHEY, CDR2 SMNVEV (reference sequence). CDR3 DNA sequence: TGTGCCAGCAGACGACCTCGCCTAGCGGGGGGTCTGAGCTCCTACAATGAGCAGTTCTTC. It encodes CASRRPRLAGGLSSYNEQFF.